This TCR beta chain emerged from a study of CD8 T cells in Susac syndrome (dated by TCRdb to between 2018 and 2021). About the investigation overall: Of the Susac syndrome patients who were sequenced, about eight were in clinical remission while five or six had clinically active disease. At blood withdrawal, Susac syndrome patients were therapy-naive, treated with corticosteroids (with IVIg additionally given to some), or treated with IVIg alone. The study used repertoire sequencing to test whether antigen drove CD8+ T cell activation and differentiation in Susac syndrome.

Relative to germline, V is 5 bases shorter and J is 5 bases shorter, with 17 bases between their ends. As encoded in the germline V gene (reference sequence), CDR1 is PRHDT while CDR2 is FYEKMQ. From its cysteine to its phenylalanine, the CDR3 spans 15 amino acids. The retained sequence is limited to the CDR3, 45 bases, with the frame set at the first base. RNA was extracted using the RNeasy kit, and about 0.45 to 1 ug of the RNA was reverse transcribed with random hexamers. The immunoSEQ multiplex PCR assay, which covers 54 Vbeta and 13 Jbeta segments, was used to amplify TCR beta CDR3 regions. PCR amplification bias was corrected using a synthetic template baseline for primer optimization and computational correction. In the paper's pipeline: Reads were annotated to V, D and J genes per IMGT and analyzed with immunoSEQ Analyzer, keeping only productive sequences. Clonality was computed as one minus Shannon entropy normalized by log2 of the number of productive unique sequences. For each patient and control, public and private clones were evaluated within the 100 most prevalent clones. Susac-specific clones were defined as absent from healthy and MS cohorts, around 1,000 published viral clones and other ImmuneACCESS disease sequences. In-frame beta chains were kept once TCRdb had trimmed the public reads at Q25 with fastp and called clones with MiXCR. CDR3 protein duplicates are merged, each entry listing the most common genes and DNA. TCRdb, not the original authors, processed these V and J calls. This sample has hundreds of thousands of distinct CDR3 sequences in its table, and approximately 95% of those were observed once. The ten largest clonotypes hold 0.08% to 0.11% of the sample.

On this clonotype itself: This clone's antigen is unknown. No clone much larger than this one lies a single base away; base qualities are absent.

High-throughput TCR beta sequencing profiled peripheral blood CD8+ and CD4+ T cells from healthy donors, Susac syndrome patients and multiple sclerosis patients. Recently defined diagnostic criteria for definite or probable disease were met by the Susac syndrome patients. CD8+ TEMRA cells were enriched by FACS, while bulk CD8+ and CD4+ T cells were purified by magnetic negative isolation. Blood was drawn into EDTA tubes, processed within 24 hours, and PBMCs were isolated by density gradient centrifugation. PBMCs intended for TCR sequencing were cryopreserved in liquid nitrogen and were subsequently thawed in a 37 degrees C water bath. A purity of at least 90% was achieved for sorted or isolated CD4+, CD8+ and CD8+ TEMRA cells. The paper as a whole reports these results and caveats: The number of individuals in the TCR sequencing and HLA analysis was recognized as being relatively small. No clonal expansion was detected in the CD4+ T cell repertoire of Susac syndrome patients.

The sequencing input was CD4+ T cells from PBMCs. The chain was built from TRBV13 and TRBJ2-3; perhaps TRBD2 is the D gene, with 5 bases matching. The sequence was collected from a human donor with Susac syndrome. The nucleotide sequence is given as TGTGCCAGCAGCAAGGTTGGCGGGCTCCAAGATACGCAGTATTTT. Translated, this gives CASSKVGGLQDTQYF.